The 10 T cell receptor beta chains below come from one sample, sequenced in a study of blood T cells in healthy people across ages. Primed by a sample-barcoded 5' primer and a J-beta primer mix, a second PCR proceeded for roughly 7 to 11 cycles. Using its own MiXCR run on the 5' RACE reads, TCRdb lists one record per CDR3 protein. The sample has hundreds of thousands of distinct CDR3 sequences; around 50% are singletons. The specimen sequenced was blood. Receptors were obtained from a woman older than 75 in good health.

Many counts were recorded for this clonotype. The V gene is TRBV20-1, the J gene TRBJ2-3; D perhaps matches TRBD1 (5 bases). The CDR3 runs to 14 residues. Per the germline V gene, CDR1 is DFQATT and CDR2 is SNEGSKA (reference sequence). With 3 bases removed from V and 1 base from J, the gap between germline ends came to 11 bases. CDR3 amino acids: CSASPSRGTDTQYF. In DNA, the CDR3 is TGCAGTGCTAGCCCAAGCAGGGGCACAGATACGCAGTATTTT.

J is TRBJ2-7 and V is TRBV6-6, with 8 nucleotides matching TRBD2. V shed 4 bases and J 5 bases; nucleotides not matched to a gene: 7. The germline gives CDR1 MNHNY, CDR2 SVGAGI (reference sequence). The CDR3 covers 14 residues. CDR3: CASSLSGRNDEQYF. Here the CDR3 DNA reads TGTGCCAGCAGTTTGAGCGGGAGAAACGACGAGCAGTACTTC.

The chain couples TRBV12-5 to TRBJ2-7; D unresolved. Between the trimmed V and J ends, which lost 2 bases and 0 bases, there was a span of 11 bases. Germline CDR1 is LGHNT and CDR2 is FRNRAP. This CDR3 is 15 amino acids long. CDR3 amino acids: CASGLYGQASYEQYF. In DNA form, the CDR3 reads TGTGCTAGTGGTTTGTATGGCCAGGCCTCCTACGAGCAGTACTTC.

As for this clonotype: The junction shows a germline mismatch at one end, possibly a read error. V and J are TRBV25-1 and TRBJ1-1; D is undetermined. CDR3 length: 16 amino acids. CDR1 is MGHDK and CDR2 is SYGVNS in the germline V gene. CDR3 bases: TGTGCCGGCAGTGAATCGTACAGTGCTATGAACACTGAAGCTTTCTTT. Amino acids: CAGSESYSAMNTEAFF.

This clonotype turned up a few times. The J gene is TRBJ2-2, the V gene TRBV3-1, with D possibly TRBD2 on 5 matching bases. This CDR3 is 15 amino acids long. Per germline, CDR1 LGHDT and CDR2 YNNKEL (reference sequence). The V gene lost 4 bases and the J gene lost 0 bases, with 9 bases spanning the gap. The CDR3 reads CASSLGLTNTGELFF. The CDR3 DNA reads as TGTGCCAGCAGCCTTGGACTGACGAACACCGGGGAGCTGTTTTTT.

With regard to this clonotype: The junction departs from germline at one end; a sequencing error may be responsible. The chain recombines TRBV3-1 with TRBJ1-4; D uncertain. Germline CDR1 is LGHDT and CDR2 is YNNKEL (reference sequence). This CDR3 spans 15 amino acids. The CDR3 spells CVSSPENGGYEKLFF. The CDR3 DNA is TGTGTCAGCAGCCCTGAGAATGGAGGTTATGAAAAACTGTTTTTT.

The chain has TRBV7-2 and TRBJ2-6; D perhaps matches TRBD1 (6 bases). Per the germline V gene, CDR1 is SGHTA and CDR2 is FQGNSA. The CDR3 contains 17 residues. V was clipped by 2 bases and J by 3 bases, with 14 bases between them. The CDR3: CASSLQGMAYGANVLTF. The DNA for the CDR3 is TGTGCCAGCAGCTTACAGGGGATGGCCTATGGGGCCAACGTCCTGACTTTC.

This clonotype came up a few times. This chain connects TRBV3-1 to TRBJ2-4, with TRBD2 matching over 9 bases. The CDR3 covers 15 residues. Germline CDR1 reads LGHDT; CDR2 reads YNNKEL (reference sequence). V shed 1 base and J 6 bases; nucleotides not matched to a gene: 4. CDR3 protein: CASSQVAAGGNIQYF. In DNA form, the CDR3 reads TGTGCCAGCAGCCAAGTTGCAGCGGGGGGAAACATTCAGTACTTC.

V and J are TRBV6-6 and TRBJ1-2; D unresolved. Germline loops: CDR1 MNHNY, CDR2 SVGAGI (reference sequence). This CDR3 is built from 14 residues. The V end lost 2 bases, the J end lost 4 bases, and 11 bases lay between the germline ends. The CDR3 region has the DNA TGTGCCAGCAGTTACACCTCAGACCCCTATGGCTACACCTTC. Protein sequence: CASSYTSDPYGYTF.

CDR3 DNA sequence: TGTGCCAGCAGTGAATTTGCCCTGACAGTCTCCTACGAGCAGTACTTC. Translated, it gives CASSEFALTVSYEQYF. The rearrangement links TRBV2 to TRBJ2-7; possible D gene TRBD1, 5 bases. CDR3 length: 16 amino acids. Looked up from germline, CDR1 is SNHLY and CDR2 is FYNNEI. V was shortened by 2 bases and J by 0 bases, with 14 bases between the two germline ends. Together with reference TRBV2 and TRBJ2-7, the CDR3 gives the full variable domain: EPEVTQTPSHQVTQMGQEVILRCVPISNHLYFYWYRQILGQKVEFLVSFYNNEISEKSEIFDDQFSVERPDGSNFTLKIRSTKLEDSAMYFCASSEFALTVSYEQYFGPGTRLTVT.